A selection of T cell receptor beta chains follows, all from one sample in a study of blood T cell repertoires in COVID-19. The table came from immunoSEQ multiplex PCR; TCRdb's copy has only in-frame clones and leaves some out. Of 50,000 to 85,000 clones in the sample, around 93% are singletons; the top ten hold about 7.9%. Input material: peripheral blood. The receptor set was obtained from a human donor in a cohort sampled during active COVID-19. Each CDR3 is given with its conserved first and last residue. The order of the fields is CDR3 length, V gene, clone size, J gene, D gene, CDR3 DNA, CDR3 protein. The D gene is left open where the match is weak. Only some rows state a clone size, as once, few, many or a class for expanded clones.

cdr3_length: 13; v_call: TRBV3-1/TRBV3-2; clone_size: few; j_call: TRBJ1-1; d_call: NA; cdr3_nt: TGTGCCAGCAGCCTCAATTGGAACACTGAAGCTTTCTTT; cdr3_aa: CASSLNWNTEAFF
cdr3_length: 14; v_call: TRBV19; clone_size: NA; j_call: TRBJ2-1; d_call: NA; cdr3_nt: TGTGCCAGTAGTTTGGAGGAGTTAGACAATGAGCAGTTCTTC; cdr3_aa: CASSLEELDNEQFF
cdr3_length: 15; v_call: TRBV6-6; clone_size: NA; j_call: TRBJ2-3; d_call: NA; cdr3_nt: TGTGCCAGCAGTTACTCGGGCAGGGTCACAGATACGCAGTATTTT; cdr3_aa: CASSYSGRVTDTQYF
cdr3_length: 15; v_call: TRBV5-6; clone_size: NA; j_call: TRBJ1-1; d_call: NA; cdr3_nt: TGTGCCAGCAGCTTGGTTTCAGGGTCCGGCCCTGAAGCTTTCTTT; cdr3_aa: CASSLVSGSGPEAFF
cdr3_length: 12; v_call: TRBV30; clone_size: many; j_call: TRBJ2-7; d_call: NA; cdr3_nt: TGTGCCTGGAGACCTAAAGGGGGAGAGCAGTACTTC; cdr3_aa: CAWRPKGGEQYF
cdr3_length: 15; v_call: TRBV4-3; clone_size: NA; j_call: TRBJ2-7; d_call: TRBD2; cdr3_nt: TGCGCCAGCAGCCGTGGGACTAGCGGAGCCTACGAGCAGTACTTC; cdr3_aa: CASSRGTSGAYEQYF
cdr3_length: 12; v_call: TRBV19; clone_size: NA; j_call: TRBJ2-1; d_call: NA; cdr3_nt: TGTGCCAGTAGTACAGGGTCTGGTGAGCAGTTCTTC; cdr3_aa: CASSTGSGEQFF
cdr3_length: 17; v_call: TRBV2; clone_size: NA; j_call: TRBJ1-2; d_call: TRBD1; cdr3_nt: TGTGCCAGCACCAATGTTGGGGACAGGGGATCTAACTATGGCTACACCTTC; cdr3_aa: CASTNVGDRGSNYGYTF
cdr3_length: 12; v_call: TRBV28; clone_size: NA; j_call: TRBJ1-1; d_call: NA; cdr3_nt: TGTGCCAGCAGAACGGGGGGAAGTGAAGCTTTCTTT; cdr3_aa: CASRTGGSEAFF
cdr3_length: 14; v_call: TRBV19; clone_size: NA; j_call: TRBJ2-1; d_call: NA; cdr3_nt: TGTGCCAGTAGTCTCGCGCGGGACGAAAATGAGCAGTTCTTC; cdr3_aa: CASSLARDENEQFF
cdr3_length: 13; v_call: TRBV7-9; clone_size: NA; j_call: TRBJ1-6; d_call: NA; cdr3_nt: TGTGCCAGCGGGCGACCGGATAATTCACCCCTCCACTTT; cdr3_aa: CASGRPDNSPLHF
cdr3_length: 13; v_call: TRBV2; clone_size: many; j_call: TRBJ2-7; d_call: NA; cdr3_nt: TGTGCCAGCATCCTCCCGCTAATCCACGAGCAGTACTTC; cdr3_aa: CASILPLIHEQYF
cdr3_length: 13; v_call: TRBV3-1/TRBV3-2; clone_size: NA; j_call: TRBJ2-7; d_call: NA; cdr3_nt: TGTGCCAGCAGCCCCCGCCGGGTGGACGAGCAGTACTTC; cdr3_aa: CASSPRRVDEQYF
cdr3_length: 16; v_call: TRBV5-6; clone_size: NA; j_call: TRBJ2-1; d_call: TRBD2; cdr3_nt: TGTGCCAGCAGCTTCTTCGGCGGGGGGACAAACAATGAGCAGTTCTTC; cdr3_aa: CASSFFGGGTNNEQFF
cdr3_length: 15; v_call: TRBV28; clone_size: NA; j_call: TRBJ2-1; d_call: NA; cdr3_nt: TGTGCCAGCAGGTCCGGGACAAGGACGTACAATGAGCAGTTCTTC; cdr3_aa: CASRSGTRTYNEQFF
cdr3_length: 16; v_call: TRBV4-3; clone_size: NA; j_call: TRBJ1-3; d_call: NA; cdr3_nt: TGCGCCAGCAGCCAAGAGGCGGGGCCACCTGGAAACACCATATATTTT; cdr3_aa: CASSQEAGPPGNTIYF
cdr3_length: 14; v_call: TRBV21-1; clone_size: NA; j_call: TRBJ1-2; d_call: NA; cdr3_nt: TGTGCCAGCAGCAACCGTATCGAGGGATATGGCTACACCTTC; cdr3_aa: CASSNRIEGYGYTF
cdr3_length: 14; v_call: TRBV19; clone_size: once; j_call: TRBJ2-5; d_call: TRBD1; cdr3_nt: TGTGCCAGTAAACTGACAGGGTTCCAAGAGACCCAGTACTTC; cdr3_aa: CASKLTGFQETQYF
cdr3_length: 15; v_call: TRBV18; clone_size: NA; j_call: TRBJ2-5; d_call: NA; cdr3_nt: TGTGCCAGCTCACTGATATCGGGTTCTGAAGAGACCCAGTACTTC; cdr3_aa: CASSLISGSEETQYF
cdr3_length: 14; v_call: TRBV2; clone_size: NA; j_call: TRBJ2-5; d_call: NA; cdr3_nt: TGTGCCAGCAGGGGGCGACAGAGCCAAGAGACCCAGTACTTC; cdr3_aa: CASRGRQSQETQYF
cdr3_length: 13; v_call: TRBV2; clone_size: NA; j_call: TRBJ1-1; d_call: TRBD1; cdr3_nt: TGTGCCAGCAACCAGGGGGAAAACACTGAAGCTTTCTTT; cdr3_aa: CASNQGENTEAFF
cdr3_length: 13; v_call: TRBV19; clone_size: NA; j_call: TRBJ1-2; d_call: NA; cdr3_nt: TGTGCCAGTAGTATCCTCTCAGGGAACGGCTACACCTTC; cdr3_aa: CASSILSGNGYTF
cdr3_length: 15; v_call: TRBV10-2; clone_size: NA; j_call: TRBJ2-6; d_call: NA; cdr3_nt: TGCGCCAGCAGTGAGTTGGCAGGTGGGGCCAACGTCCTGACTTTC; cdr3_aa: CASSELAGGANVLTF
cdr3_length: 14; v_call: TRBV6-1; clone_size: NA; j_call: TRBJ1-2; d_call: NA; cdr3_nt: TGTGCCAGCAGTGAAACAGGCAGGTTTTCTGGCTACACCTTC; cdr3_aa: CASSETGRFSGYTF
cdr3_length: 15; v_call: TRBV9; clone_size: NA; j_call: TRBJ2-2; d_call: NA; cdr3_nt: TGTGCCAGCAGCGTAGGTCCCTCGTACACCGGGGAGCTGTTTTTT; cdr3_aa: CASSVGPSYTGELFF
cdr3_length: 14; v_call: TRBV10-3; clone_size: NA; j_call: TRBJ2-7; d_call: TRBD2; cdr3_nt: TGTGCCATCAGCGGAGCGGGGGCAGGCTACGAGCAGTACTTC; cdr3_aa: CAISGAGAGYEQYF
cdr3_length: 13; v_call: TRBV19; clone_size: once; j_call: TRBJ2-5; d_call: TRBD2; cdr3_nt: TGTGCCAGTAGTATCGGGGGGGAAGAGACCCAGTACTTC; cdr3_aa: CASSIGGEETQYF
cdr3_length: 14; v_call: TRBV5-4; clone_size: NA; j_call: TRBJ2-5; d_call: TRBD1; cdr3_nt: TGTGCCAGCAGCTCACCGGGACAGCAAGAGACCCAGTACTTC; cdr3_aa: CASSSPGQQETQYF
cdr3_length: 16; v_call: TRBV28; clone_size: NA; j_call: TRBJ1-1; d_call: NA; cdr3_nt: TGTGCCAGCAGGCGGGGCGGGGGCGCCGTGAACACTGAAGCTTTCTTT; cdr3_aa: CASRRGGGAVNTEAFF